A selection of T cell receptor beta chains follows, all from one sample in a study of T cells after yellow fever vaccination. One entry per CDR3 protein, called by TCRdb with MiXCR from the 5' RACE reads. The sample lists hundreds of thousands of distinct CDR3 sequences, roughly 4.3% occurring once. The starting material was PBMCs, obtained 5 days after the yellow fever booster vaccination. The source is a man younger than 30 who received the YFV17D yellow fever vaccine. Both conserved end residues are part of each CDR3. Fields, in order: clone size, V gene, J gene, D gene, CDR3 DNA, CDR3 protein. D genes are given only for firm matches. Clone size, where shown, is once, few, many, or a class for clones that have expanded.

size: NA; V: TRBV5-4; J: TRBJ1-4; D: NA; DNA: TGTGCCAGCAGCTCCGTCGACAGTAATGAAAAACTGTTTTTT; CDR3: CASSSVDSNEKLFF
size: NA; V: TRBV9; J: TRBJ2-3; D: NA; DNA: TGTGCCAGCAGCGTAGGGGATACACACCCCGGGGATACGCAGTATTTT; CDR3: CASSVGDTHPGDTQYF
size: few; V: TRBV27; J: TRBJ2-5; D: NA; DNA: TGTGCCAGCAGAAAGGGGCTAGCCACCTCACAAGAGACCCAGTACTTC; CDR3: CASRKGLATSQETQYF
size: few; V: TRBV29-1; J: TRBJ2-3; D: NA; DNA: TGCAGCGCGACTAGACCCTTAGGGACGCAGTATTTT; CDR3: CSATRPLGTQYF
size: NA; V: TRBV3-1; J: TRBJ1-1; D: TRBD1; DNA: TGTGCCAGCACCGGGACAGGGGCAATCGTAGCTTTCTTT; CDR3: CASTGTGAIVAFF
size: many; V: TRBV5-1; J: TRBJ1-5; D: NA; DNA: TGCGCCAGCAGCTTGGACTCACATAGCAATCAGCCCCAGCATTTT; CDR3: CASSLDSHSNQPQHF
size: few; V: TRBV7-8; J: TRBJ2-7; D: TRBD2; DNA: TGTGCCAGCAGGTTTCGGGGGGACCTTTCCTACGAGCAGTACTTC; CDR3: CASRFRGDLSYEQYF
size: few; V: TRBV7-2; J: TRBJ2-3; D: TRBD2; DNA: TGTGCCAGCAGCTCGGGGGGGGACGCAGATACGCAGTATTTT; CDR3: CASSSGGDADTQYF
size: NA; V: TRBV9; J: TRBJ2-7; D: NA; DNA: TGTGCCAGCAGCCCGACGACAGGGAGGGTCAACGAGCAGTACTTC; CDR3: CASSPTTGRVNEQYF
size: many; V: TRBV4-2; J: TRBJ2-5; D: NA; DNA: TGTGCCAGCAGCCAGCGGGTGGGAGGAGAGACCCAGTACTTC; CDR3: CASSQRVGGETQYF
size: NA; V: TRBV5-1; J: TRBJ2-1; D: NA; DNA: TGCGCCAGCACCCCCACCCAGACGGGGAGTGAGCAGTTCTTC; CDR3: CASTPTQTGSEQFF
size: few; V: TRBV6-5; J: TRBJ2-3; D: NA; DNA: TGTGCCAGCAGTTTCCGACAGGCTAGCACAGATACGCAGTATTTT; CDR3: CASSFRQASTDTQYF
size: few; V: TRBV20-1; J: TRBJ1-4; D: NA; DNA: TGCAGTGCTTGGGGGGGGGCCGAGGAAAAACTGTTTTTT; CDR3: CSAWGGAEEKLFF
size: few; V: TRBV12-3/TRBV12-4; J: TRBJ2-1; D: NA; DNA: TGTGCCAGCAGTTTTGACAGCAATGAGCAGTTCTTC; CDR3: CASSFDSNEQFF
size: few; V: TRBV3-1; J: TRBJ1-2; D: NA; DNA: TGTGCCAGCAGCCCGTGGAGTTATGCTAACTATGGCTACACCTTC; CDR3: CASSPWSYANYGYTF
size: many; V: TRBV4-1; J: TRBJ1-6; D: TRBD1; DNA: TGCGCCAGCAGCCTCTTCCGGGACAGATATTCACCCCTCCACTTT; CDR3: CASSLFRDRYSPLHF
size: few; V: TRBV6-2/TRBV6-3; J: TRBJ2-1; D: NA; DNA: TGTGCCAGCAGTTATCGGGGACAAGGGTACAATGAGCAGTTCTTC; CDR3: CASSYRGQGYNEQFF
size: many; V: TRBV10-3; J: TRBJ1-6; D: NA; DNA: TGTGCCATCACCAGCTCCTATAATTCACCCCTCCACTTT; CDR3: CAITSSYNSPLHF
size: few; V: TRBV4-3; J: TRBJ1-4; D: NA; DNA: TGCGCCAGCAGCCAAGATTCGTTCGTGGGGCTTGAAAAACTGTTTTTT; CDR3: CASSQDSFVGLEKLFF
size: many; V: TRBV6-1; J: TRBJ2-2; D: NA; DNA: TGTGCCAGCAGCCCCGGGACACGGGAGACCGGGGAGCTGTTTTTT; CDR3: CASSPGTRETGELFF
size: many; V: TRBV29-1; J: TRBJ1-5; D: NA; DNA: TGCAGCGTTGGGGACACCGGAGGCAATCAGCCCCAGCATTTT; CDR3: CSVGDTGGNQPQHF
size: few; V: TRBV4-3; J: TRBJ1-1; D: NA; DNA: TGCGCCAGCAGCCAAGATCGGAGGGCGGCGGCTTTCTTT; CDR3: CASSQDRRAAAFF
size: few; V: TRBV30; J: TRBJ2-1; D: TRBD1; DNA: TGTGCCTGGAGTGTACAGGAGACAGGGGTCGAGCAGTTCTTC; CDR3: CAWSVQETGVEQFF
size: few; V: TRBV6-5; J: TRBJ1-1; D: NA; DNA: TGTGCCAGCAGTTACAGGCAGGACCCTTACACTGAAGCTTTCTTT; CDR3: CASSYRQDPYTEAFF
size: few; V: TRBV29-1; J: TRBJ1-2; D: TRBD1; DNA: TGCAGCGTCGTGGACAGGCCGCTCCTAAACTATGGCTACACCTTC; CDR3: CSVVDRPLLNYGYTF
size: many; V: TRBV29-1; J: TRBJ1-2; D: NA; DNA: TGCAGCGCTAGCACCACAGGGCAGGGATATGGCTACACCTTC; CDR3: CSASTTGQGYGYTF
size: NA; V: TRBV7-8; J: TRBJ1-1; D: TRBD1; DNA: TGTGCCAGCAGCTTACCCCCGGGACAGGCTTTCACTGAAGCTTTCTTT; CDR3: CASSLPPGQAFTEAFF
size: NA; V: TRBV5-1; J: TRBJ1-2; D: NA; DNA: TGCGCCAGCAGCACCGGGACCCTCGCGGGCGGCTACACCTTC; CDR3: CASSTGTLAGGYTF
size: many; V: TRBV11-2; J: TRBJ2-3; D: NA; DNA: TGTGCCACCAGACCTGGGGTGACAGATACGCAGTATTTT; CDR3: CATRPGVTDTQYF
size: many; V: TRBV20-1; J: TRBJ2-2; D: NA; DNA: TGCAGTGCTCCAGACAGGCGTAACACCGGGGAGCTGTTTTTT; CDR3: CSAPDRRNTGELFF
size: many; V: TRBV6-5; J: TRBJ2-7; D: TRBD1; DNA: TGTGCCATCCCGGACAGGGTGGGGGCCTACGAGCAGTACTTC; CDR3: CAIPDRVGAYEQYF
size: few; V: TRBV7-2; J: TRBJ1-5; D: NA; DNA: TGTGCCAGCAGCTCCAGGTCGGGGAATCAGCCCCAGCATTTT; CDR3: CASSSRSGNQPQHF
size: few; V: TRBV25-1; J: TRBJ1-2; D: TRBD1; DNA: TGTGCCAGCAGGAAGACAGGGGCCCTATATGGCTACACCTTC; CDR3: CASRKTGALYGYTF
size: few; V: TRBV29-1; J: TRBJ1-1; D: TRBD1; DNA: TGCAGCGCGGACAGGGAGAACACTGAAGCTTTCTTT; CDR3: CSADRENTEAFF
size: few; V: TRBV6-5; J: TRBJ2-7; D: NA; DNA: TGTGCCAGCAGTTCAACCCGCGCAGCACGAACCTACGAGCAGTACTTC; CDR3: CASSSTRAARTYEQYF
size: few; V: TRBV7-7; J: TRBJ2-5; D: NA; DNA: TGTGCCAGCAGCTTAGGTTCTAGCCGGGGACCAGAGACCCAGTACTTC; CDR3: CASSLGSSRGPETQYF
size: NA; V: TRBV12-3/TRBV12-4; J: TRBJ2-5; D: TRBD2; DNA: TGTGCCAGCAGTTTCACTCGCCTAGCGGGGGGGCGCGAGACCCAGTACTTC; CDR3: CASSFTRLAGGRETQYF
size: NA; V: TRBV7-2; J: TRBJ1-1; D: NA; DNA: TGTGCCGCCCGTGCGGGGCGAGGGACTGAAGCTTTCTTT; CDR3: CAARAGRGTEAFF
size: NA; V: TRBV20-1; J: TRBJ1-5; D: TRBD1; DNA: TGCAGTGCTGATCCCGGGACAGATAATCAGCCCCAGCATTTT; CDR3: CSADPGTDNQPQHF
size: few; V: TRBV6-2/TRBV6-3; J: TRBJ1-5; D: NA; DNA: TGTGCCAGGGCTTATAGCAATCAGCCCCAGCATTTT; CDR3: CARAYSNQPQHF
size: few; V: TRBV5-4; J: TRBJ2-3; D: TRBD2; DNA: TGTGCCAGCAGCCCCATTAGCGGGGGGCATCAAAATACGCAGTATTTT; CDR3: CASSPISGGHQNTQYF
size: few; V: TRBV7-2; J: TRBJ1-1; D: NA; DNA: TGTGCCAGCTCGGGGCAGGCGGGTACTGAAGCTTTCTTT; CDR3: CASSGQAGTEAFF
size: NA; V: TRBV5-1; J: TRBJ1-1; D: TRBD1; DNA: TGCGCCAGCAGCTCCCAGGGGGGTAACACTGAAGCTTTCTTT; CDR3: CASSSQGGNTEAFF
size: NA; V: TRBV6-5; J: TRBJ2-4; D: NA; DNA: TGTGCCACTCTAGGAGCCAAAAACATTCAGTACTTC; CDR3: CATLGAKNIQYF
size: NA; V: TRBV27; J: TRBJ1-5; D: TRBD1; DNA: TGTGCCAGCAGCTTGCGACAGGGTACGGGTCAGCCCCAGCATTTT; CDR3: CASSLRQGTGQPQHF
size: NA; V: TRBV19; J: TRBJ2-7; D: NA; DNA: TGTGCCAGTGGCGAAGGGGACAACGAGCAGTACTTC; CDR3: CASGEGDNEQYF
size: NA; V: TRBV6-2/TRBV6-3; J: TRBJ1-1; D: NA; DNA: TGTGCCAGCAGTCAACCAGGGAAGAACACTGAAGCTTTCTTT; CDR3: CASSQPGKNTEAFF
size: few; V: TRBV6-6; J: TRBJ1-5; D: NA; DNA: TGTGCCAGCAGCACCGGATCCGGCGTTAGTCAGCCCCAGCATTTT; CDR3: CASSTGSGVSQPQHF